The clone carrying this TCR beta chain has a handful of counts. Its antigen is as yet unknown. Assay used: immunoSEQ multiplex PCR; TCRdb lists only in-frame clones, some missing. In the table there are some 44,000 clones, roughly 86% of which are singletons. This sample was included in a study of OX40 agonist ivuxolimab in advanced cancers. Study as a whole: As their treatment, patients were administered ivuxolimab, an agonistic anti-OX40 (CD134) antibody.

Study-wide results and caveats: In the 0.1-3.0 mg/kg groups, partial responders showed among the lowest expansion.

With 5 bases clipped from V and 4 bases from J, the junction kept 7 bases outside the gene matches. This CDR3 is built from 14 residues. Germline CDR1 and CDR2: SGHKS and YYEKEE (reference sequence). This TCR was sampled from an adult with an advanced solid tumor such as melanoma, head and neck, liver or kidney cancer. The sequencing here drew on CD4+ or CD8+ T cells sorted from blood, taken in a trial of the OX40 agonist ivuxolimab. The genes are TRBV5-5 and TRBJ2-5, with TRBD1 identical over 8 bases. CDR3 loop: CASSTTGGRETQYF. In DNA form, the CDR3 reads TGTGCCAGCAGTACCACAGGGGGTCGAGAGACCCAGTACTTC.